One and the same sample provided the 23 T cell receptor beta chains below, sequenced in a study of blood T cell repertoires in COVID-19. Libraries were prepared by immunoSEQ multiplex PCR; TCRdb keeps only in-frame clonotypes and omits some of them. The sample records roughly 120,000 clones, around 90% being singletons. The sequenced sample consisted of peripheral blood. The receptors here all came from a man between 45 and 60 years old with active COVID-19.

The chain couples TRBV5-4 to TRBJ2-3; 11 bases align to TRBD2. The ends lost 4 bases at V and 2 bases at J; junction bases unmatched: 6. The germline gives CDR1 SGHNT, CDR2 YYREEE (reference sequence). CDR3 length: 16 amino acids. DNA for the CDR3: TGTGCCAGCAGCGTCATAGCGGGGGGGGACACAGATACGCAGTATTTT. Its protein is CASSVIAGGDTDTQYF.

This chain uses TRBV29-1 with TRBJ2-1, with a possible D match to TRBD1 (6 bases). The CDR3 is 13 residues long. Trimming removed 5 bases from V and 4 bases from J, with 12 bases in between. CDR1 and CDR2 from the germline V gene are SQVTM and ANQGSEA. As DNA, the CDR3 is TGCAGCGTTCGTGGGCAGGGGTACAATGAGCAGTTCTTC. Its translation is CSVRGQGYNEQFF.

The chain has TRBV5-6 and TRBJ1-5; 8 positions agree with TRBD1. The CDR3 totals 17 residues. The V gene end was trimmed by 4 bases and the J gene end by 0 bases; junction bases not matched to a gene: 9. Germline CDR1 SGHDT, CDR2 YYEEEE. The CDR3 reads CASSHRTGRDSNQPQHF. CDR3 DNA: TGTGCCAGCAGCCATCGGACAGGGCGAGATAGCAATCAGCCCCAGCATTTT.

The chain recombines TRBV5-1 with TRBJ2-3, with 9 bases aligning to TRBD2. This CDR3 comprises 15 residues. CDR1 and CDR2 (germline): SGHRS, YFSETQ. The ends lost 5 bases at V and 1 base at J; junction bases unmatched: 5. The CDR3 reads CASRGGGAGTDTQYF. The CDR3 DNA is TGCGCCAGCAGGGGCGGGGGGGCTGGCACAGATACGCAGTATTTT.

The chain uses TRBV19 and TRBJ2-5; 10 bases are a match to TRBD2. The CDR3 is made up of 13 amino acids. After removal of 8 bases from V and 5 bases from J, the junction contained 5 bases not matched to a gene. Looked up from germline, CDR1 is LNHDA and CDR2 is SQIVND (reference sequence). CDR3 DNA sequence: TGTGCCAGTTCGACTAGCGGGTGGGAGACCCAGTACTTC. The encoded protein is CASSTSGWETQYF.

This clone was seen only a few times. As DNA, the CDR3 is TGTGCCAGCAGTCGCCCGGGACTAGCGGAACCCAATGAGCAGTTCTTC. Translating it yields CASSRPGLAEPNEQFF. This chain uses TRBV2 with TRBJ2-1; 11 positions match TRBD2. The CDR3 spans 16 residues. The germline CDR1 and CDR2 sequences are SNHLY and FYNNEI. Germline trimming cut 5 bases from V and 6 bases from J; bases unmatched to any gene: 9.

CDR3 coding DNA: TGTGCCAGCAGCCCGAGTCTAGAAACCAAAAACATTCAGTACTTC. As protein: CASSPSLETKNIQYF. The chain couples TRBV5-4 to TRBJ2-4; no reliable D call. Germline-derived CDR1 and CDR2 are SGHNT and YYREEE (reference sequence). V was cut by 4 bases and J by 2 bases, with 13 bases left in between. CDR3 size: 15 residues.

The rearrangement joins TRBV9 to TRBJ2-3; TRBD2 agrees at 7 bases. Germline V gene sequence: CDR1 SGDLS, CDR2 YYNGEE. After removal of 0 bases from V and 6 bases from J, the junction contained 7 bases not matched to a gene. The CDR3 contains 15 residues. The CDR3: CASSVEVGRSDTQYF. CDR3 in DNA: TGTGCCAGCAGCGTAGAAGTCGGGAGGTCGGATACGCAGTATTTT.

The V gene is TRBV6-5, the J gene TRBJ2-1; 8 bases line up with TRBD2. Germline assignment: CDR1 MNHEY and CDR2 SVGAGI. V trimming: 5 bases; J trimming: 14 bases; junction bases outside the gene matches: 11. This CDR3 has 13 residues. The CDR3 bases are TGTGCCAGCAGTCCGGGACTAGGTGCTGGAAAGTTCTTC. Its protein product is CASSPGLGAGKFF.

The rearrangement links TRBV5-5 to TRBJ2-2, with 9 nucleotides matching TRBD1. The V gene's germline CDR1 is SGHKS and CDR2 YYEKEE (reference sequence). V shed 1 base, J shed 4 bases, and the junction held 8 bases outside the gene matches. This CDR3 is built from 17 residues. This chain's CDR3 is CASSLSPQGAGTGELFF. The CDR3 DNA reads as TGTGCCAGCAGCTTGAGCCCACAGGGGGCCGGCACCGGGGAGCTGTTTTTT.

The chain has TRBV2 and TRBJ2-5; a possible D gene is TRBD2 (7 bases). The CDR3 is 15 residues long. Trimming shortened V by 6 bases and J by 4 bases, and 18 bases separated the two germline ends. The germline V gene has CDR1 SNHLY and CDR2 FYNNEI. DNA for the CDR3: TGTGCCAGCAGCGACGGGACTACCAGGGGAGAGACCCAGTACTTC. Its translation: CASSDGTTRGETQYF. The full variable domain, its missing parts supplied by reference TRBV2 and TRBJ2-5, is EPEVTQTPSHQVTQMGQEVILRCVPISNHLYFYWYRQILGQKVEFLVSFYNNEISEKSEIFDDQFSVERPDGSNFTLKIRSTKLEDSAMYFCASSDGTTRGETQYFGPGTRLLVL.

This chain joins TRBV7-9 and TRBJ2-7; TRBD2 matches 8 bases. The CDR3 is 14 amino acids. The germline V gene encodes CDR1 SEHNR and CDR2 FQNEAQ (reference sequence). V shed 4 bases and J 6 bases; nucleotides not matched to a gene: 8. The CDR3 loop reads CASSSLAGLGEQYV. CDR3 nucleotides: TGTGCCAGCAGCTCATTAGCGGGATTAGGCGAGCAGTACGTC.

V is TRBV30 and J is TRBJ2-5; TRBD1 agrees at 9 bases. Germline-derived CDR1 and CDR2 are GTSNPN and SVGIG (reference sequence). After removal of 4 bases from V and 10 bases from J, the junction contained 10 bases not matched to a gene. This CDR3 comprises 13 residues. Written as DNA, the CDR3 is TGTGCCTGGAACCCGGGACAGGGAACCGGCCAGTACTTC. Translation gives CAWNPGQGTGQYF.

This clone was seen a handful of times. The chain uses TRBV18 and TRBJ2-5; 7 bases line up with TRBD1. Unmatched junction bases numbered 9, after V lost 3 bases and J lost 2 bases. This CDR3 is built from 16 residues. Germline CDR1 and CDR2: KGHSH and LQKENI. In nucleotides, the CDR3 is TGTGCCAGCTCACCCAGACAGGGTTTCAGACAAGAGACCCAGTACTTC. Encoded protein: CASSPRQGFRQETQYF.

This clone came up once. V is TRBV30 and J is TRBJ2-7; TRBD2 aligns across 8 bases. Trimming took 3 bases from V and 6 from J; bases not matched to a gene: 10. There are 14 residues in the CDR3. The germline CDR1 and CDR2 sequences are GTSNPN and SVGIG (reference sequence). CDR3 in amino acids: CAWSPPSGRAEQYV. The CDR3 DNA is TGTGCCTGGAGCCCACCTAGCGGGCGGGCCGAGCAGTACGTC.

The chain employs TRBV19 and TRBJ1-4, with no clear D. The CDR3 length is 12 residues. Germline lookup yields CDR1 LNHDA and CDR2 SQIVND (reference sequence). Between the trimmed V and J ends, which lost 6 bases and 4 bases, there was a span of 6 bases. The CDR3 sequence: CASRESNEKLFF. In DNA form, the CDR3 reads TGTGCCAGTAGGGAGAGTAATGAAAAACTGTTTTTT.

Here the CDR3 DNA reads TGTGCCAGCTCCCAGGGACAGGGTTTGTTTGAAGCTTTCTTT. Encoded protein: CASSQGQGLFEAFF. J is TRBJ1-1 and V is TRBV18; TRBD1 aligns across 9 bases. The CDR3 consists of 14 residues. The V segment lost 6 bases and the J segment 7 bases; nucleotides outside the gene matches: 9. The germline V gene has CDR1 KGHSH and CDR2 LQKENI.

The chain couples TRBV28 to TRBJ1-1, with D possibly being TRBD1 (5 bases). Germline V CDR1 and CDR2: MDHEN, SYDVKM. Trimming left V 8 bases short and J 2 bases short, with 6 bases between. This CDR3 is 11 amino acids long. In DNA form, the CDR3 reads TGTGCCAGCCAGGGAAACACTGAAGCTTTCTTT. Amino acid sequence: CASQGNTEAFF.

This chain's CDR3 is CASSLRVGGAQTPYEQYF. The CDR3 bases are TGTGCCAGCAGCTTAAGGGTCGGGGGGGCGCAAACCCCCTACGAGCAGTACTTC. The J gene is TRBJ2-7, the V gene TRBV7-2; 8 bases match TRBD2. The CDR3 length is 18 residues. The germline gives CDR1 SGHTA, CDR2 FQGNSA. V dropped 2 bases and J dropped 2; count of bases not matched to a gene: 14.

The rearrangement uses TRBV7-6 and TRBJ1-1, with TRBD1 matching 9 bases. This CDR3 comprises 16 residues. V trimming: 5 bases; J trimming: 5 bases; junction bases outside the gene matches: 12. Germline V lookup: CDR1 SGHVS, CDR2 FNYEAQ. In DNA, the CDR3 is TGTGCCAGCAGCCAATGGACAGGGGAAGATTCGACTGAAGCTTTCTTT. This codes for CASSQWTGEDSTEAFF. Complete variable domain (other parts from reference TRBV7-6 and TRBJ1-1): GAGVSQSPRYKVTKRGQDVALRCDPISGHVSLYWYRQALGQGPEFLTYFNYEAQQDKSGLPNDRFSAERPEGSISTLTIQRTEQRDSAMYRCASSQWTGEDSTEAFFGQGTRLTVV.

The chain uses TRBV2 and TRBJ2-5; 9 bases are a match to TRBD1. CDR1 and CDR2 from the germline V gene are SNHLY and FYNNEI. Trimming took 7 bases from V and 4 from J; bases not matched to a gene: 7. This CDR3 spans 14 amino acids. In DNA form, the CDR3 reads TGTGCCAGCACCGAAACAGGGGGCCGAGAGACCCAGTACTTC. Encoded protein: CASTETGGRETQYF.

This clone turned up a few times. The rearrangement links TRBV5-6 to TRBJ1-2, with 9 positions matching TRBD1. The germline V gene encodes CDR1 SGHDT and CDR2 YYEEEE. V shed 0 bases, J shed 5 bases, and the junction held 5 bases outside the gene matches. This CDR3 region has 15 residues. CDR3 coding DNA: TGTGCCAGCAGCTTGGCAACAGGGGGCCGATATGGCTACACCTTC. This encodes CASSLATGGRYGYTF.

The rearrangement joins TRBV3-1 (or the pseudogene TRBV3-2) to TRBJ2-1; TRBD2 aligns across 11 bases. Germline loops: CDR1 LGHDT, CDR2 YNNKEL (reference sequence). The V segment lost 10 bases and the J segment 4 bases; nucleotides outside the gene matches: 18. The CDR3 is 18 amino acids. As DNA, the CDR3 is TGTGCCACACAACCGGTAACTAGCGGGGGCCTTAGATACAATGAGCAGTTCTTC. As protein: CATQPVTSGGLRYNEQFF.